The rows below give T cell receptor beta chains drawn from one sample of a study of T cell responses to AZD1222 COVID-19 vaccine. Data came from immunoSEQ multiplex PCR; TCRdb stores just in-frame clones and leaves some out. The profile covers roughly 140,000 clones, with approximately 90% appearing a single time and approximately 2% taken by the ten largest. Source: peripheral blood, taken on day 0 of AZD1222 vaccination. These receptors were obtained from an adult in good health. CDR3s leave out the opening cysteine and the closing phenylalanine or tryptophan. Fields, in order: V gene, D gene, clone size, CDR3 protein. The D gene is left open where the match is weak. Expanded clones get a size class; other rows say once, few or many, or leave the size out.

TRBV27,NA,NA,ASSRRLDSGANVLT
TRBV6-1,NA,NA,ASSDREKLF
TRBV24-1,NA,once,ATSDSRTVKAF
TRBV4-3,TRBD2,NA,ASSQYKGLAAYNEQF
TRBV5-4,NA,NA,ASSLYVYNEQF
TRBV27,NA,few,ASSFVADTTGGHGYT
TRBV6-6,NA,NA,ASSYWVGGGANVLT
TRBV27,NA,NA,ASSFSRTDNPYEQY
TRBV7-2,TRBD2,NA,ASSLPVLGSGVSSYEQY
TRBV7-2,NA,NA,ASSLVVSAAQETQY
TRBV28,TRBD1,NA,ASRTGTVRDEQY
TRBV7-9,TRBD1,NA,ASSSQGQGTAF
TRBV29-1,NA,NA,SVELAGGEKLF
TRBV5-1,NA,NA,ASSLGRQVSGANVLT
TRBV6-5,TRBD1,NA,ASSPGTGLEKLF
TRBV3-1/TRBV3-2,TRBD2,NA,ASSQYRGLYGLAGDNEQF
TRBV7-9,NA,NA,ASSLAADGYT
TRBV9,NA,NA,ASSAKNTGELF
TRBV11-2,NA,NA,ASSPGDGGVENIQY
TRBV27,TRBD1,NA,ASSADRVNSPLH
TRBV7-9,NA,once,ASSVVPLANEKLF
TRBV4-1,NA,NA,ASSQEGGIWAKNIQY
TRBV4-2,NA,NA,ASSQDEGSGEQY
TRBV5-1,NA,NA,ASTNGREGDTQY
TRBV6-2/TRBV6-3,TRBD1,NA,ASRYTGGGGEQF
TRBV4-3,NA,NA,ASSQERTSSYEQY
TRBV7-9,TRBD2,NA,ASRRSSGSADTQY
TRBV27,TRBD2,NA,ASSLLVAGGYNEQF
TRBV7-2,TRBD1,NA,ASSLAGTGEKF
TRBV7-6,TRBD1,NA,ASSLAWDRGSSYNEQF
TRBV2,NA,NA,ASSGTLSSYNEQF
TRBV29-1,NA,NA,SVRRNTEAF
TRBV25-1,NA,NA,ASSILNTEAF
TRBV10-3,TRBD1,once,AISVLTGNNYGYT
TRBV28,NA,NA,ASSLVQGRYGYT
TRBV15,NA,NA,ATSNNRLASRGGYT
TRBV11-2,TRBD1,NA,ASSLGGRGSYEQY
TRBV6-2/TRBV6-3,NA,NA,ASSYDKGWTEAF
TRBV27,NA,once,ASRLNGAQPQH